Below, 18 T cell receptor delta chains from the same sample are listed, as sequenced in a study of gamma-delta T cells after stem cell transplantation. TCRdb made new clone calls on the RT-PCR reads using CATT. There are about 5,700 delta-chain clones in the sample; roughly 1.9% occur only once, and less than 20% lies in the top ten. The specimen sequenced was gamma-delta T cells. These receptors were taken from a human donor. It is not recorded whose cells these are; they may come from a transplant donor.

As concerns this clone: This DNA translates differently at residue 8 from the TCRdb protein, which is that of a much larger clone; a read error is likely, and the protein shown is the DNA's own translation. This chain links TRDV2 with TRDJ1; TRDD3 matches at 8 bases. CDR3 length: 20 amino acids. V was clipped by 0 bases and J by 0 bases; unmatched bases: 17. In germline, CDR1 is GEAIGNYY, CDR2 EKD. Here the CDR3 DNA reads TGTGCCTGTGACACCGTACTGAGGGATACGCGGGAGAAGTACACCGATAAACTCATCTTT. Translated: CACDTVLRDTREKYTDKLIF.

Points on this clone: TCRdb has a much larger clone's protein, which differs at residue 6 from the translation of this DNA, likely because of a read error; what is shown is the protein translated from the DNA. This sequence joins TRDV2 and TRDJ1; 7 nucleotides agree with TRDD3. The CDR3 totals 16 residues. CDR1 is GEAIGNYY and CDR2 is EKD in the germline V gene. V lost 0 bases, J lost 0 bases, and 6 bases stayed unmatched. The DNA for the CDR3 is TGTGCCTGTGACACCGCTGGGGGGCTACACACCGATAAACTCATCTTT. This translates into CACDTAGGLHTDKLIF.

This clone was counted a few times. TCRdb's protein for this DNA is that of a much larger clone and differs from the translation at residue 14, likely a read error; the protein shown is the DNA translation. V is TRDV2 and J is TRDJ1, with 8 bases aligning to TRDD3. CDR1 is GEAIGNYY and CDR2 is EKD in the germline V gene. The CDR3 sequence is 16 residues long. The CDR3 loop is CACDLLGGEYTDKPIF. DNA for the CDR3: TGTGCCTGTGATCTACTGGGGGGCGAGTACACCGATAAACCCATCTTT.

There are a few counts of this clone. The protein held in TCRdb is that of a much larger clone and does not match this DNA's translation at residue 5, likely because of a read error; the protein shown is translated from the DNA. The chain uses TRDV2 and TRDJ1, with D possibly TRDD3 on 6 matching bases. This CDR3 contains 20 residues. In germline, CDR1 is GEAIGNYY, CDR2 EKD. V was cut by 3 bases and J by 0 bases, with 28 bases left in between. CDR3: CACDAVQTRLGVQYTDKLIF. The CDR3 DNA reads TGTGCCTGTGACGCCGTCCAAACAAGGTTGGGGGTCCAGTACACCGATAAACTCATCTTT.

This clone was seen at least ten times. The gene calls are TRDV2 and TRDJ1; TRDD3 aligns across 10 bases. Trimming took 0 bases from V and 0 from J; bases not matched to a gene: 6. CDR3 length: 17 residues. Germline V gene data show CDR1 as GEAIGNYY and CDR2 as EKD. CDR3 sequence reads: CACDTVETGGYTDKLIF. The CDR3 DNA is TGTGCCTGTGACACCGTGGAAACTGGGGGATACACCGATAAACTCATCTTT.

This clone occurred a few times. TCRdb's listed protein matches a much larger clone and diverges from this DNA's translation at residue 17, likely through a read error; the protein shown comes from the DNA. The chain links TRDV2 to TRDJ1, with TRDD3 matching 12 bases. The germline gives CDR1 GEAIGNYY, CDR2 EKD. The CDR3 runs to 19 residues. The CDR3 is CACDSLLGDTSLYTDKRIF. DNA for the CDR3: TGTGCCTGTGACAGTTTACTGGGGGATACCTCTCTTTACACCGATAAACGCATCTTT.

By proportion, this clone is medium-sized. This specimen includes other DNA sequences encoding the same CDR3. V and J are TRDV2 and TRDJ3; D is unresolved. Germline values: CDR1 GEAIGNYY, CDR2 EKD. There are 18 residues in the CDR3. The V end was cut by 2 bases, the J end by 0 bases, with 13 bases between. In DNA form, the CDR3 reads TGTGCCTGTGACATAGCTTCTGCCCGCTCCTGGGACACCCGACAGATGTTTTTC. It encodes CACDIASARSWDTRQMFF.

About this clone: This could be a read error, since a much larger clone is one nucleotide away. The chain is built from TRDV2 and TRDJ1; 7 bases line up with TRDD3. CDR1 and CDR2 from the germline V gene are GEAIGNYY and EKD. The length of the CDR3 is 24 residues. V dropped 0 bases and J dropped 3; count of bases not matched to a gene: 33. The CDR3 sequence: CACDTVSGAENPSTGELRADKLIF. CDR3 coding DNA: TGTGCCTGTGACACCGTCTCGGGTGCCGAAAACCCAAGTACTGGGGAACTTAGGGCCGATAAACTCATCTTT.

This clone was counted between two and nine times. The protein that TCRdb holds for this DNA derives from a much larger clone and differs from the translated DNA at residue 9, which likely indicates a read error; the protein shown here is translated from the DNA. The chain carries TRDV2 and TRDJ3; D uncertain. The V end was cut by 0 bases, the J end by 2 bases, with 10 bases between. The CDR3 runs 17 residues. Germline loops: CDR1 GEAIGNYY, CDR2 EKD. CDR3 DNA sequence: TGTGCCTGTGACACCGTTCTTGACCCCTGGGACACCCGACAGATGTTTTTC. Translating it yields CACDTVLDPWDTRQMFF.

Worth noting for this clone: A far larger clone lies a single base away; this is likely a read error. The sample contains more than one DNA sequence encoding this CDR3. The CDR3 coding sequence is TGTGCCTGTGACACCGTACTGGGGGATAAGAGCTCCTGGGACACCCGGCAGATGTTTTTC. It is translated as CACDTVLGDKSSWDTRQMFF. The chain has TRDV2 and TRDJ3, with 11 positions matching TRDD3. This CDR3 is built from 20 residues. Germline CDR1 reads GEAIGNYY; CDR2 reads EKD.

This clone has just a few counts. This DNA's translation differs at residue 9 from TCRdb's protein, which comes from a much larger clone; a read error is likely, and the protein shown is translated from the DNA. The chain recombines TRDV2 with TRDJ1; D gene unclear. With 3 bases removed from V and 7 bases from J, the gap between germline ends came to 14 bases. The germline V gene encodes CDR1 GEAIGNYY and CDR2 EKD. CDR3 size: 13 residues. The CDR3 sequence is CACDAVMGGKLIF. DNA of the CDR3: TGTGCCTGTGACGCTGTGATGGGCGGTAAACTCATCTTT.

This clone was found a few times. The J gene is TRDJ1, the V gene TRDV1; 12 nucleotides line up with TRDD3. The CDR3 contains 22 residues. V trimming: 1 base; J trimming: 0 bases; junction bases outside the gene matches: 18. CDR1 and CDR2 (germline): TSWWSYY, QGS. CDR3 DNA: TGTGCTCTTGGGGAACCCAATCCTAGGCCCCTGGGGGATACGAGGTACACCGATAAACTCATCTTT. This encodes CALGEPNPRPLGDTRYTDKLIF.

This clone rates as large. Other DNA sequences in the sample encode the same CDR3. The V and J genes are TRDV2 and TRDJ1; tentatively, D is TRDD3 (5 bases). Germline CDR1 GEAIGNYY, CDR2 EKD. The ends were cut back, 3 bases at V and 3 bases at J, with 16 bases in the middle. The CDR3 is made up of 15 amino acids. The CDR3 spells CACDLLAQEADKLIF. The CDR3 nucleotides are TGTGCCTGTGACCTACTGGCGCAAGAAGCCGATAAACTCATCTTT.

As concerns this clone: TCRdb's protein, taken from a much larger clone, differs from this DNA's translation at residue 5, likely owing to a read error; the protein displayed comes from the DNA. Here the CDR3 reads CACDSVGGTDKLIF. The CDR3 bases are TGTGCCTGTGACTCGGTGGGGGGGACCGATAAACTCATCTTT. This chain joins TRDV2 and TRDJ1, with D possibly being TRDD3 (6 bases). The CDR3 is made up of 14 amino acids. The V and J ends lost 3 bases and 2 bases respectively, with 12 bases between them. Per germline, CDR1 GEAIGNYY and CDR2 EKD.

In regard to this clone: Only one base separates this from a far larger clonotype, so it likely reflects a read error. This sample includes further DNA sequences coding for the same CDR3. V and J are TRDV2 and TRDJ1; the match to TRDD3 covers 9 bases. The CDR3 covers 15 residues. CDR1 is GEAIGNYY, CDR2 EKD, per germline. The V segment lost 0 bases and the J segment 8 bases; nucleotides outside the gene matches: 9. The CDR3 reads CACDTVSGGYAKLIF. CDR3 in DNA: TGTGCCTGTGACACCGTCAGTGGGGGATATGCAAAACTCATCTTT.

This clone was counted only a few times. A far larger clone differs by one base, so this is likely a read error. Other DNA sequences in the same sample also yield this CDR3. J is TRDJ1 and V is TRDV2; D gene uncertain. This CDR3 comprises 15 residues. Trimming removed 0 bases from V and 0 bases from J, with 10 bases in between. Germline values: CDR1 GEAIGNYY, CDR2 EKD. The CDR3, as DNA: TGTGCCTGTGACACCGTTGCCCTTAACACCGATAAACTCATCTTT. It specifies CACDTVALNTDKLIF.

This clone is categorized as medium-sized. The gene calls are TRDV2 and TRDJ3; 7 bases match TRDD2. The ends lost 0 bases at V and 0 bases at J; junction bases unmatched: 13. Germline V gene data show CDR1 as GEAIGNYY and CDR2 as EKD. The CDR3 has 21 amino acids. CDR3 nucleotide sequence: TGTGCCTGTGACACCGGTTCCTACGGGGGGCAGAGCTCCTGGGACACCCGACAGATGTTTTTC. The encoded protein is CACDTGSYGGQSSWDTRQMFF.

As regards this clone: The protein TCRdb gives is from a much larger clone and does not agree with this DNA's translation at residue 19, likely a read error; the protein shown here comes from the DNA. V is TRDV2 and J is TRDJ1; a possible D gene is TRDD3 (6 bases). Germline V CDR1 and CDR2: GEAIGNYY, EKD. The CDR3 totals 20 residues. The CDR3 here is CACDTVQTRLGVQYTDKLTF. In DNA form, the CDR3 reads TGTGCCTGTGACACCGTCCAAACAAGGTTGGGGGTCCAGTACACCGATAAACTCACCTTT.